What follows is one T cell receptor beta chain and its context. The antigen is undetermined. RNA in its total form was extracted from whole blood, and T cells were not sorted. Germline lookup yields CDR1 DFQATT and CDR2 SNEGSKA (reference sequence). CDR3 size: 14 residues. This record comes from a study of monozygotic twins with inflammatory bowel disease. Notes on the study in general: Among IBD patients, fewer clonotypes were shared with others than among healthy twins, especially with disease activity. Part of the variability in patient repertoires may have come from differing immunosuppressive treatments. Ultimately, a single strong signal or clonotype associated with IBD was not supported.

TCRdb re-called the 5' RACE reads; one entry per CDR3 protein, DNA not given. Across approximately 150,000 distinct CDR3 sequences, the top ten clones capture roughly 2.5% of the sample. This TCR was sampled from a human donor with ulcerative colitis or Crohn's disease, or a healthy co-twin of an affected twin (not recorded which). The J gene is TRBJ2-7, the V gene TRBV20-1; the TCRdb call, TRBD1, lacks DNA for checking. Source material: blood. The CDR3 reads CSLIPGRYSYEQYF.